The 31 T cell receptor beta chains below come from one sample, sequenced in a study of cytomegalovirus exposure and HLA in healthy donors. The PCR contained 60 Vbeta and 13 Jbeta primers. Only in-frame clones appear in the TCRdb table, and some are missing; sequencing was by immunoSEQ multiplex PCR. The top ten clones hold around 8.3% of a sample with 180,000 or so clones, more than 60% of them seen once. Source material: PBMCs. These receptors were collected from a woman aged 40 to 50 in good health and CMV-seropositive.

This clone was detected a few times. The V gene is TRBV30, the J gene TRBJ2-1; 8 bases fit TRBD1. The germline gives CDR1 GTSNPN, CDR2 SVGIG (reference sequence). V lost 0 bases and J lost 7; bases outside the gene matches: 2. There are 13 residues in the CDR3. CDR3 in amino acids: CAWSVQGVNEQFF. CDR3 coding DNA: TGTGCCTGGAGTGTACAGGGGGTGAATGAGCAGTTCTTC.

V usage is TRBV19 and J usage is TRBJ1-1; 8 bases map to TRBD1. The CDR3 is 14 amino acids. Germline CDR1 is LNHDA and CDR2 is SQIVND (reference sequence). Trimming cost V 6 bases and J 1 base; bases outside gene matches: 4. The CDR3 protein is CASSRTGKNTEAFF. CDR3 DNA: TGTGCCAGTAGCCGGACAGGGAAGAACACTGAAGCTTTCTTT.

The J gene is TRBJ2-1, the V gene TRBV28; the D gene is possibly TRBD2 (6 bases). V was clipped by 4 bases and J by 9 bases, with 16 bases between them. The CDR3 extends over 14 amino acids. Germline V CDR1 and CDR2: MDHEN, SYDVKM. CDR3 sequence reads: CASSSPGLEGEQFF. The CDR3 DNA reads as TGTGCCAGCAGTTCTCCCGGGTTGGAGGGTGAGCAGTTCTTC.

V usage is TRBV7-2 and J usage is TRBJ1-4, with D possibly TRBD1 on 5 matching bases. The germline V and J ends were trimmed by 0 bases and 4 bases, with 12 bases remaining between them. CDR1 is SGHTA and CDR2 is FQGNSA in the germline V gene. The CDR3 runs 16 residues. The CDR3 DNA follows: TGTGCCAGCAGCTTAGCCCCCGACAGCCGTAATGAAAAACTGTTTTTT. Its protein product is CASSLAPDSRNEKLFF.

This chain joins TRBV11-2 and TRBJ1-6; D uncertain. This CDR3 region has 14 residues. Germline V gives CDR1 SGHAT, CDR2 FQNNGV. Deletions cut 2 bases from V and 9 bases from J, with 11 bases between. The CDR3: CASSLQSVSSPLHF. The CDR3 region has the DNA TGTGCCAGCAGCTTACAGAGCGTTTCTTCACCCCTCCACTTT.

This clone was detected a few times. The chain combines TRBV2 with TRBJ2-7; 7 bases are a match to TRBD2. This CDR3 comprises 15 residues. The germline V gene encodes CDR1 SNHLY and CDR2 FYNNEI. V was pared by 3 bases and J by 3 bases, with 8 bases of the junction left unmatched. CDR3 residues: CASSELPGGFYEQYF. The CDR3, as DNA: TGTGCCAGCAGTGAGCTTCCGGGGGGTTTCTACGAGCAGTACTTC.

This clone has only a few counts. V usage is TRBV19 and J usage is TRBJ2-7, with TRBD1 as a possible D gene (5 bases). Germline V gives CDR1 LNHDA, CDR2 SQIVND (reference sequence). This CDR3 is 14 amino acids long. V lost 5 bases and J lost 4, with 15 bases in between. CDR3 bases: TGTGCCAGTAGTGGATCGGACAATCGGTACGAGCAGTACTTC. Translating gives CASSGSDNRYEQYF.

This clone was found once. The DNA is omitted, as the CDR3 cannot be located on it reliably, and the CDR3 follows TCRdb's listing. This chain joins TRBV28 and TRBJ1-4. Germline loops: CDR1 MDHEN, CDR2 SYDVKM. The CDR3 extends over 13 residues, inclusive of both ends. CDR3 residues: CASSTSGYEKLFF.

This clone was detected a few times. For the CDR3, the DNA is TGTGCCAGCGCAGGACAAACCAACACTGAAGCTTTCTTT. It is translated as CASAGQTNTEAFF. The rearrangement joins TRBV11-1 to TRBJ1-1; TRBD1 might be the D (5 bases). Trimming took 8 bases from V and 2 from J, leaving 12 bases between them. Germline-derived CDR1 and CDR2 are SGHAT and FQDESV (reference sequence). The CDR3 is 13 amino acids.

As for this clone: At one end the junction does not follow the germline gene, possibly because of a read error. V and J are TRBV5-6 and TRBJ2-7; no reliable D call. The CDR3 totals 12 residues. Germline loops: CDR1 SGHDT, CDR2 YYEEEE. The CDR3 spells CASSFRHRERFF. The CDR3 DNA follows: TGTGCCAGCAGCTTTCGACATCGAGAGAGATTCTTC. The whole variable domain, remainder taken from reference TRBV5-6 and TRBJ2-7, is DAGVTQSPTHLIKTRGQQVTLRCSPKSGHDTVSWYQQALGQGPQFIFQYYEEEERQRGNFPDRFSGHQFPNYSSELNVNALLLGDSALYLCASSFRHRERFFGPGTRLTVT.

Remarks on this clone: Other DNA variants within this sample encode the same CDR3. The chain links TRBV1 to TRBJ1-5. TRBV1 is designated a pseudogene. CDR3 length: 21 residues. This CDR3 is CTSSQPRPPPGLAGGNQPQHF. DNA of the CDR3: TGCACCAGCAGCCAACCTCGCCCACCTCCGGGGTTAGCGGGCGGCAATCAGCCCCAGCATTTT.

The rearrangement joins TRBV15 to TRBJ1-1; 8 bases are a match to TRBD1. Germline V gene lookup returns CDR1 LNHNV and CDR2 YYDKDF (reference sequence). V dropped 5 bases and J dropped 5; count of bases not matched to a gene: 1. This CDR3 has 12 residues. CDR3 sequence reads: CATSWDRTEAFF. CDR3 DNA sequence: TGTGCCACCAGCTGGGACAGGACTGAAGCTTTCTTT.

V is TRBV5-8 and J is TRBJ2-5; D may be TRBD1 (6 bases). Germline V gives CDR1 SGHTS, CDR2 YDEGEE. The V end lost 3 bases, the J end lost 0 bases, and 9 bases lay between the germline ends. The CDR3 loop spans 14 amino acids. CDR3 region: CASSSDSNQETQYF. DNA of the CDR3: TGTGCCAGCAGCTCGGACAGCAACCAAGAGACCCAGTACTTC.

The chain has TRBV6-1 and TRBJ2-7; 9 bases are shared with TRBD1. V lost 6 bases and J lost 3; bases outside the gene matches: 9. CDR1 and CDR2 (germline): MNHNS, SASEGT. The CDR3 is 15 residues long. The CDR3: CASRPGQGDFYEQYF. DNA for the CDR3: TGTGCCAGCAGACCGGGACAGGGAGATTTCTACGAGCAGTACTTC.

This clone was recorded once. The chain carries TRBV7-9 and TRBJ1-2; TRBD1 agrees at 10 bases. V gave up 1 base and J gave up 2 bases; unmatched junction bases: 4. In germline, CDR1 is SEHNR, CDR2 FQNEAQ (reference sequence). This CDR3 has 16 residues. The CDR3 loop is CASSLVAGQGNYGYTF. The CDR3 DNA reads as TGTGCCAGCAGCTTAGTGGCGGGACAGGGGAACTATGGCTACACCTTC. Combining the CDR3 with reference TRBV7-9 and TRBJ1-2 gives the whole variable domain DTGVSQNPRHKITKRGQNVTFRCDPISEHNRLYWYRQTLGQGPEFLTYFQNEAQLEKSRLLSDRFSAERPKGSFSTLEIQRTEQGDSAMYLCASSLVAGQGNYGYTFGSGTRLTVV.

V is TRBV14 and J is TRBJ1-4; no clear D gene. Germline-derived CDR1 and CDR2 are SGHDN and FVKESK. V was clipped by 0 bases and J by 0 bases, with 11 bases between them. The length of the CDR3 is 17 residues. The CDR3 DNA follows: TGTGCCAGCAGCCAAGATAGGGTCGGGGCAACTAATGAAAAACTGTTTTTT. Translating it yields CASSQDRVGATNEKLFF.

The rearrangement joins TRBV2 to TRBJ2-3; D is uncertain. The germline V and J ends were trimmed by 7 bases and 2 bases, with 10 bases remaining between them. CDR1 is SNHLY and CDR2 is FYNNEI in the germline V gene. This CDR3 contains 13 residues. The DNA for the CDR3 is TGTGCCAGCACGCGTTCCCCCACAGATACGCAGTATTTT. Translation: CASTRSPTDTQYF.

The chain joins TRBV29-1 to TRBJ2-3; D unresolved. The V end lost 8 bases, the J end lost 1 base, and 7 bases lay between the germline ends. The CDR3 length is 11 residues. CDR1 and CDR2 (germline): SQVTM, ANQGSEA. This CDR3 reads CSLLGTDTQYF. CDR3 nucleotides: TGCAGCCTCCTCGGCACAGATACGCAGTATTTT.

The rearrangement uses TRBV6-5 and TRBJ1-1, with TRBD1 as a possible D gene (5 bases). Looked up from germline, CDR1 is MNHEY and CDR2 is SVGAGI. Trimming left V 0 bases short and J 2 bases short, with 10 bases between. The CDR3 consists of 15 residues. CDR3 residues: CASSYSDSGNTEAFF. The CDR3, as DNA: TGTGCCAGCAGTTACTCTGACAGTGGCAACACTGAAGCTTTCTTT.

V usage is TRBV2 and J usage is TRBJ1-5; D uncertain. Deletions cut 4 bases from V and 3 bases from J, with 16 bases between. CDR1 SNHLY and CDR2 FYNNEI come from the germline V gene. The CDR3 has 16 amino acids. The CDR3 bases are TGTGCCAGCAGTGCCTCCCCCGACTTTTTCAATCAGCCCCAGCATTTT. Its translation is CASSASPDFFNQPQHF.

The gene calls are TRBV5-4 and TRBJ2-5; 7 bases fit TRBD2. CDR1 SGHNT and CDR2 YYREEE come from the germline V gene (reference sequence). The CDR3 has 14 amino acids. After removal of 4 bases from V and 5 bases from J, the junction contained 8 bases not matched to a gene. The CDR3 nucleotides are TGTGCCAGCAGCAACAAAGGGGAGGGGGAGACCCAGTACTTC. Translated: CASSNKGEGETQYF.

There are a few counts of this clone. The CDR3 sequence: CSVGDRVNQPQHF. The DNA for the CDR3 is TGCAGCGTTGGAGACAGGGTCAATCAGCCCCAGCATTTT. This chain uses TRBV29-1 with TRBJ1-5, with 7 positions matching TRBD1. Trimming removed 4 bases from V and 3 bases from J; junction bases left unmatched: 3. CDR1 is SQVTM and CDR2 is ANQGSEA in the germline V gene. This CDR3 has 13 residues.

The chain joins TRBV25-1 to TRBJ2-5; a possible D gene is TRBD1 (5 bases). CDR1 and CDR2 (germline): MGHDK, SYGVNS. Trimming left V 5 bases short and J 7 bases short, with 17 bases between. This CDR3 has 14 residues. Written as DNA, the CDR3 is TGTGCCAGCAGTCTGACAGCATTTCGTGGGACCCAGTACTTC. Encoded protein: CASSLTAFRGTQYF.

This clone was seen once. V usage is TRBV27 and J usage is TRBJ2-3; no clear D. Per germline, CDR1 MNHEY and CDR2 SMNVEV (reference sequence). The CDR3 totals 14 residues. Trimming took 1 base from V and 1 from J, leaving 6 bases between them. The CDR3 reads CASSLLGRTDTQYF. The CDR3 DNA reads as TGTGCCAGCAGTTTATTGGGCCGCACAGATACGCAGTATTTT.

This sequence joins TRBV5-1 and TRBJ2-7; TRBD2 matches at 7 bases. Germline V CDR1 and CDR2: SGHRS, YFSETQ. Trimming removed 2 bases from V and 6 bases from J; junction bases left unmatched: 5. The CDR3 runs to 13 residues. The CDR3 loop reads CASSFSGGTEQYF. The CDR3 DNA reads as TGCGCCAGCAGCTTCTCGGGAGGAACCGAGCAGTACTTC.

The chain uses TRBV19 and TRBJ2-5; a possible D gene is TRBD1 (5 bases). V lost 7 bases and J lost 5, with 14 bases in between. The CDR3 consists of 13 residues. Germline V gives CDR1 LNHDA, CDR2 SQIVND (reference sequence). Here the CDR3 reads CASMGRSRETQYF. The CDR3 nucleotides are TGTGCCAGTATGGGGCGAAGCAGGGAGACCCAGTACTTC.

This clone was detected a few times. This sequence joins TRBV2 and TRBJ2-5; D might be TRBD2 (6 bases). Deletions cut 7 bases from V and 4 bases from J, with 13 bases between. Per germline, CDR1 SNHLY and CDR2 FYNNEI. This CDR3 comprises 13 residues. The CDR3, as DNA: TGTGCCAGCATTGGCGGGGAAATAGAGACCCAGTACTTC. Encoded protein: CASIGGEIETQYF.

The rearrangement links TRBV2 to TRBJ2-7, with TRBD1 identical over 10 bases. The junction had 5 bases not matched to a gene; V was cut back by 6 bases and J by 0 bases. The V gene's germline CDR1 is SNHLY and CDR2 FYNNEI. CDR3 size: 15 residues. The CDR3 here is CASRADRGGSYEQYF. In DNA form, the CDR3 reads TGTGCCAGCAGGGCGGACAGGGGGGGCTCCTACGAGCAGTACTTC.

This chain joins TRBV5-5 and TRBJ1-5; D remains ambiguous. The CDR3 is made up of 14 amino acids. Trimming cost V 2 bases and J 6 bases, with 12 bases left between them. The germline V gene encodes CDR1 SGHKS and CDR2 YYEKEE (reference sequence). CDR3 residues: CASSFGGLGQPQHF. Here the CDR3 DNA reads TGTGCCAGCAGCTTTGGAGGCTTGGGTCAGCCCCAGCATTTT.

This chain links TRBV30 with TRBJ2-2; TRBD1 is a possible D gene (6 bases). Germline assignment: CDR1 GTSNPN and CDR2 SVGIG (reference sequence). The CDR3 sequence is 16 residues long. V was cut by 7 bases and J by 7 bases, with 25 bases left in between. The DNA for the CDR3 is TGTGCCTTCGATTTCCGGGACATTCCCTCAAGCGGGGAGCTGTTTTTT. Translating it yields CAFDFRDIPSSGELFF.

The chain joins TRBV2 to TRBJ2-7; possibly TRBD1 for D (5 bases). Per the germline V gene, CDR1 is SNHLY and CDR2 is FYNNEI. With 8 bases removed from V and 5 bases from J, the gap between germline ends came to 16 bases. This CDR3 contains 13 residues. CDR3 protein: CASRRKGLHEQYF. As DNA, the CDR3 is TGTGCCAGCCGTCGAAAGGGGCTACACGAGCAGTACTTC. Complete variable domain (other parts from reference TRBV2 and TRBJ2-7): EPEVTQTPSHQVTQMGQEVILRCVPISNHLYFYWYRQILGQKVEFLVSFYNNEISEKSEIFDDQFSVERPDGSNFTLKIRSTKLEDSAMYFCASRRKGLHEQYFGPGTRLTVT.